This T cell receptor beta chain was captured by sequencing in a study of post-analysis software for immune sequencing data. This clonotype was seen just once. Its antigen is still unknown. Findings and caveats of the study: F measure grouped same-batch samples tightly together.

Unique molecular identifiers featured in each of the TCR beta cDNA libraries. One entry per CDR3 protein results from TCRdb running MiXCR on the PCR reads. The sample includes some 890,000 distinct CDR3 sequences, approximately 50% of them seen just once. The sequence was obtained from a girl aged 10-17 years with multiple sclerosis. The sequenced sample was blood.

CDR3 sequence reads: CASNPASLLEQYF. CDR3 DNA sequence: TGTGCCAGCAACCCCGCGTCCCTGCTCGAGCAGTACTTC. This chain joins TRBV6-6 and TRBJ2-5; D unclear. The J call may be wrong; the DNA end is better matched by TRBJ2-7. The CDR3 consists of 13 residues. Germline loops: CDR1 MNHNY, CDR2 SVGAGI (reference sequence).